This T cell receptor beta chain was identified in a study of CD8 T cells in ankylosing spondylitis. Whole-study results and caveats: A TCR beta motif of eight or nine highly homologous variants seemed to mark ankylosing spondylitis blood. The clones that were linked to disease were reported to be significantly enriched in matched synovial fluid samples from ankylosing spondylitis patients.

TCRdb re-called the 5' RACE reads through MiXCR, storing one row per CDR3 protein. Of 500,000 to 550,000 distinct CDR3 sequences listed, more than 9.5% were seen once; the top ten hold over 6.5%. The V and J ends lost 5 bases and 7 bases, in that order; junction bases with no gene match: 14. CDR3 size: 16 residues. The germline V gene encodes CDR1 LNHNV and CDR2 YYDKDF (reference sequence). Turning to this clonotype: Its specificity is unknown.

This TCR was recovered from a male donor with ankylosing spondylitis. Sequenced sample: blood, either unsorted or a sorted T cell fraction (not recorded which). The rearrangement links TRBV15 to TRBJ2-1, with 7 positions matching TRBD2. CDR3 residues: CATSPILAGEGNEQFF. The DNA for the CDR3 is TGTGCCACCAGCCCTATTCTGGCGGGAGAGGGAAATGAGCAGTTCTTC.